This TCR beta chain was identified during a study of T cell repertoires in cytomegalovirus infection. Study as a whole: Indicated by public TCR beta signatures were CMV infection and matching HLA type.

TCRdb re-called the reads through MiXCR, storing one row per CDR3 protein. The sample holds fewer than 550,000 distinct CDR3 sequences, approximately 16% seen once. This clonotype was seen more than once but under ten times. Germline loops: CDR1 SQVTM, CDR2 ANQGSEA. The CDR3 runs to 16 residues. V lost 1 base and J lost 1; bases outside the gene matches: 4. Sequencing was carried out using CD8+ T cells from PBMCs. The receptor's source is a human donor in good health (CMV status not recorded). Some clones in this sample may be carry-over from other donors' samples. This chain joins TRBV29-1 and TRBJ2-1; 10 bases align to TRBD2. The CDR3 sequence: CSVEGLLAGSYNEQFF. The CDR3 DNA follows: TGCAGCGTTGAAGGGTTACTAGCGGGGTCCTACAATGAGCAGTTCTTC.